This TCR beta chain was documented in a study of blood T cell repertoires in COVID-19. This clone was observed once. Clones were sequenced by immunoSEQ multiplex PCR, and TCRdb holds only the in-frame ones, with some missing. The sample has about 200,000 clones, 85% to 90% seen once; the top ten hold less than 4.5%. There are 13 residues in the CDR3. Germline V gives CDR1 MNHNY, CDR2 SVGAGI (reference sequence). Unmatched junction bases numbered 7, after V lost 5 bases and J lost 7 bases. The origin of this receptor is a man between 45 and 60 years old with acute or convalescent COVID-19. Sequencing was carried out using peripheral blood. The V call is TRBV6-6, the J call TRBJ1-1; 7 bases agree with TRBD1. The CDR3 DNA reads TGTGCCAGCAGTAGGGGGCCCTGGGGTGAAGCTTTCTTT. It encodes CASSRGPWGEAFF.